These T cell receptor beta chains were read from a single sample in a study of cytomegalovirus exposure and HLA in healthy donors. The data were produced by immunoSEQ multiplex PCR, yet TCRdb's version contains in-frame clones alone and is incomplete. The sample lists approximately 200,000 clones; less than 90% were seen once. Sequencing input: PBMCs. These receptor sequences come from a boy aged 10-17 years in good health and CMV-seronegative. The CDR3 runs from the conserved cysteine through the conserved F or W. D genes are given only for firm matches. Clone size is stated in some rows and not others, as once, few, many or a class when expanded.

j_gene: TRBJ2-7; abundance: -; v_gene: TRBV2; d_gene: TRBD2; CDR3aa: CASSGTSGIYEQYF; CDR3nt: TGTGCCAGCAGTGGGACTAGCGGGATCTACGAGCAGTACTTC
j_gene: TRBJ2-3; abundance: -; v_gene: TRBV5-1; d_gene: TRBD1; CDR3aa: CASSRTGPYTDTQYF; CDR3nt: TGCGCCAGCAGCCGGACAGGGCCTTACACAGATACGCAGTATTTT
j_gene: TRBJ1-5; abundance: -; v_gene: TRBV19; d_gene: -; CDR3aa: CASTRRGSGTLTQPQHF; CDR3nt: TGTGCCAGTACCCGCCGGGGGTCGGGGACCCTCACTCAGCCCCAGCATTTT
j_gene: TRBJ1-2; abundance: -; v_gene: TRBV5-1; d_gene: TRBD1; CDR3aa: CASSYGTGISGYTF; CDR3nt: TGCGCCAGCAGCTACGGGACAGGGATCAGCGGCTACACCTTC
j_gene: TRBJ1-1; abundance: -; v_gene: TRBV5-6; d_gene: -; CDR3aa: CASSFEEMGVQTFF; CDR3nt: TGTGCCAGCAGCTTTGAGGAAATGGGTGTCCAAACTTTCTTT
j_gene: TRBJ2-7; abundance: -; v_gene: TRBV27; d_gene: TRBD2; CDR3aa: CASSQDGRAGYEQYF; CDR3nt: TGTGCCAGCAGCCAAGACGGGAGGGCCGGATACGAGCAGTACTTC
j_gene: TRBJ2-1; abundance: few; v_gene: TRBV5-4; d_gene: TRBD2; CDR3aa: CASSPELAAVRNEQFF; CDR3nt: TGTGCCAGCAGCCCGGAGCTAGCGGCCGTCAGAAATGAGCAGTTCTTC
j_gene: TRBJ1-2; abundance: -; v_gene: TRBV5-5; d_gene: -; CDR3aa: CASSLTGKANYGYTF; CDR3nt: TGTGCCAGCAGCCTAACAGGGAAGGCTAACTATGGCTACACCTTC
j_gene: TRBJ1-1; abundance: few; v_gene: TRBV6-5; d_gene: TRBD1; CDR3aa: CASSLTGKTTEAFF; CDR3nt: TGTGCCAGCAGTTTGACAGGGAAAACGACTGAAGCTTTCTTT
j_gene: TRBJ2-7; abundance: once; v_gene: TRBV4-1; d_gene: -; CDR3aa: CASSERGGYYEQYF; CDR3nt: TGCGCCAGCAGTGAAAGGGGGGGGTACTACGAGCAGTACTTC
j_gene: TRBJ1-2; abundance: -; v_gene: TRBV20-1; d_gene: -; CDR3aa: CSARGFNGYTF; CDR3nt: TGCAGTGCCCGGGGGTTCAATGGCTACACCTTC
j_gene: TRBJ2-7; abundance: -; v_gene: TRBV29-1; d_gene: TRBD2; CDR3aa: CSVLGPGLDFYEQYF; CDR3nt: TGCAGCGTTCTAGGCCCCGGACTAGACTTCTACGAGCAGTACTTC
j_gene: TRBJ2-7; abundance: -; v_gene: TRBV7-2; d_gene: TRBD2; CDR3aa: CASSLGAGGRTYEQYF; CDR3nt: TGTGCCAGCAGCTTAGGAGCGGGGGGGAGGACCTACGAGCAGTACTTC
j_gene: TRBJ2-7; abundance: -; v_gene: TRBV7-9; d_gene: TRBD1; CDR3aa: CASSPPPGQGYEQYF; CDR3nt: TGTGCCAGCAGCCCGCCTCCGGGACAGGGGTACGAGCAGTACTTC
j_gene: TRBJ1-5; abundance: few; v_gene: TRBV6-5; d_gene: TRBD1; CDR3aa: CASSYTGQGNQPQHF; CDR3nt: TGTGCCAGCAGTTACACGGGACAGGGCAATCAGCCCCAGCATTTT
j_gene: TRBJ1-2; abundance: -; v_gene: TRBV6-1; d_gene: -; CDR3aa: CASSEGQGNYGYTF; CDR3nt: TGTGCCAGCAGTGAAGGTCAGGGGAACTATGGCTACACCTTC
j_gene: TRBJ2-7; abundance: -; v_gene: TRBV6-1; d_gene: TRBD1; CDR3aa: CASGDSYEQYF; CDR3nt: TGTGCCAGCGGGGACAGCTACGAGCAGTACTTC
j_gene: TRBJ2-7; abundance: -; v_gene: TRBV5-1; d_gene: -; CDR3aa: CASSMTSISFEQYF; CDR3nt: TGCGCCAGCAGCATGACTAGTATCTCTTTCGAGCAGTACTTC
j_gene: TRBJ1-1; abundance: -; v_gene: TRBV2; d_gene: -; CDR3aa: CASSDPGYDGAFF; CDR3nt: TGTGCCAGCAGTGATCCCGGGTACGATGGAGCTTTCTTT
j_gene: TRBJ2-1; abundance: -; v_gene: TRBV5-1; d_gene: TRBD2; CDR3aa: CASSTLAGGLGSEQFF; CDR3nt: TGCGCCAGCAGCACCCTAGCGGGAGGTTTAGGTAGTGAGCAGTTCTTC